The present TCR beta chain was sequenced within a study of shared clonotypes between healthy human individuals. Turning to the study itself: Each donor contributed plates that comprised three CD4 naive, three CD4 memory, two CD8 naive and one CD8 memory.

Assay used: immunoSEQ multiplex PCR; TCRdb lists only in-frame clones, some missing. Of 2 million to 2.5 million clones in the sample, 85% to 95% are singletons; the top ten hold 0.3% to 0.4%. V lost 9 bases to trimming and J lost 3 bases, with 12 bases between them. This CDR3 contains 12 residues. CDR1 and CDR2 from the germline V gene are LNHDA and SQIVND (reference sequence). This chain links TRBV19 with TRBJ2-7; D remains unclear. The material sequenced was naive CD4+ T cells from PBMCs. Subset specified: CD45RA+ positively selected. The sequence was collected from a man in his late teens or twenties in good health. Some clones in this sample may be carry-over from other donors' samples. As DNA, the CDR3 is TGTGCCAGCTCAAACTGGATCTACGAGCAGTACTTC. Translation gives CASSNWIYEQYF.